This TCR beta chain was captured in a study of CD8+CD57+ T cells in acquired aplastic anemia. Whole-study findings and limits: The number of CD8+ CDR3 sequences shared by patients and controls was twenty-nine.

Points on this clonotype: Its antigen remains unidentified.

The junction had 7 bases not matched to a gene; V was cut back by 8 bases and J by 0 bases. The CDR3 has 15 residues. The V gene's germline CDR1 is MGHDK and CDR2 SYGVNS. For CDR3 and TCR beta VDJ profiling, genomic DNA was the template used. TCRdb analysed the reads with MiXCR anew, one entry per CDR3 protein. The repertoire holds more than 150,000 distinct CDR3 sequences, around 66% seen once, with 46% in the top ten. This sequence originates from a human donor with severe aplastic anemia or a healthy control (not recorded which). Material: sorted CD4+, CD8+, or CD8+CD57+ T cells (not recorded which) from PBMCs. This sequence joins TRBV25-1 and TRBJ2-7, with TRBD1 matching 10 bases. The CDR3: CASVWGTGVSYEQYF. CDR3 coding DNA: TGTGCCAGCGTTTGGGGGACAGGGGTCTCCTACGAGCAGTACTTC.